This record concerns one T cell receptor (beta chain) sequence. In the authors' workflow: Amplification of reference gene primers was used by the study to estimate nucleated cell counts. The method was immunoSEQ multiplex PCR; TCRdb's version includes in-frame clones alone and lacks a portion of them. The V and J calls and clone size are taken from that table; D and trimming were inferred from the DNA. The sample consists of about 190,000 clones, nearly 90% of them appearing once. The source of the sample is a study of blood T cell repertoires in COVID-19. Looking at the study overall: There were acute and convalescent COVID-19 samples, and they came from the United States, Italy and Spain.

Trimming stripped 4 bases from V and 6 bases from J, with 9 bases between. CDR3 length: 12 amino acids. The germline V gene has CDR1 LGHDT and CDR2 YNNKEL (reference sequence). The specimen was peripheral blood. The receptor was isolated from a man aged 50 to 60 with acute or convalescent COVID-19. The chain employs TRBV3-1 (or the pseudogene TRBV3-2) and TRBJ1-2; maybe TRBD1 (6 bases). CDR3 DNA sequence: TGTGCCAGCAGCCGCCAGGGGAATGGCTACACCTTC. This codes for CASSRQGNGYTF.